This T cell receptor (beta chain) comes out of a study of shared clonotypes between healthy human individuals. Study-level information: The donor group consisted of a couple of women and three men, aged 18 to 49.

Turning to this clone: Its antigen is not identified.

Whole-study results and caveats: Tissue TCR repertoires likely differ from these blood-only repertoires.

When samples were unsorted, 75 million to 95 million PBMCs were used for genomic DNA. Assay used: immunoSEQ multiplex PCR; TCRdb lists only in-frame clones, some missing. The profile shows some 510,000 clones, 79% of them singletons. This CDR3 comprises 16 residues. The V segment lost 2 bases and the J segment 4 bases; nucleotides outside the gene matches: 7. Germline CDR1 and CDR2: MDHEN and SYDVKM. The clonotype was recovered from a woman between 40 and 50 years old in good health. Some clones in this sample may be carry-over from other donors' samples. Material for sequencing was PBMCs. The rearrangement uses TRBV28 and TRBJ2-7; 11 bases map to TRBD2. The CDR3 region is CASSLISGRARYEQYF. The CDR3 coding sequence is TGTGCCAGCAGTTTAATTAGCGGGAGGGCTCGGTACGAGCAGTACTTC.